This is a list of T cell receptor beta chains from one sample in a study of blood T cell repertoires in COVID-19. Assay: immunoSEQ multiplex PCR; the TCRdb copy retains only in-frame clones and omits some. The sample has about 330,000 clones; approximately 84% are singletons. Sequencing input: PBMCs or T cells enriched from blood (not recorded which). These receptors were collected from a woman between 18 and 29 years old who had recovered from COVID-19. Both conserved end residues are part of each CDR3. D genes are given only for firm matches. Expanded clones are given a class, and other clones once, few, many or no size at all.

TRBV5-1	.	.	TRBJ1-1	TGCGCCAGCAGCTTGGTTAGGCCGGACACAGAAGCTTTCTTT	CASSLVRPDTEAFF
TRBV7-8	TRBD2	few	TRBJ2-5	TGTGCCAGCAGCTCGAGGGGTAGCGGGAGATTGTTGACCCAGTACTTC	CASSSRGSGRLLTQYF
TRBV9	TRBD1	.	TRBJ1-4	TGTGCCAGCAGGGGACAGGGAGATGAAAAACTGTTTTTT	CASRGQGDEKLFF
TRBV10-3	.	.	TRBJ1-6	TGTGCCATCAATAGGGAGGAGAATTCACCCCTCCACTTT	CAINREENSPLHF
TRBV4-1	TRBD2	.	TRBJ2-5	TGCGCCAGCAGCCAAGTGGGTCTAATGGCGGGAGGGCCCCGGGAGACCCAGTACTTC	CASSQVGLMAGGPRETQYF
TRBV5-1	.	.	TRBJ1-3	TGCGCCAGCAGCTTGGAGGGGAACACCATATATTTT	CASSLEGNTIYF
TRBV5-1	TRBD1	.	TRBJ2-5	TGCGCCAGCAGCTTGGCCGGGACAGAAGGGGAGACCCAGTACTTC	CASSLAGTEGETQYF
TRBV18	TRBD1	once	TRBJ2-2	TGTGCCAGCTCCTACGGACAGGGGAGGACAGTCGGGGAGCTGTTTTTT	CASSYGQGRTVGELFF
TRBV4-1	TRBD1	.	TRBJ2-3	TGCGCCAGCAGCGGCCGGGACAGGGAGGGAGATACGCAGTATTTT	CASSGRDREGDTQYF
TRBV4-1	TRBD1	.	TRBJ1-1	TGCGCCAGCAGCCGCCTGGGACAGGGGAACACTGAAGCTTTCTTT	CASSRLGQGNTEAFF
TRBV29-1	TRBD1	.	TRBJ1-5	TGCAGCGTGATAGGACAGGTTAGCAATCAGCCCCAGCATTTT	CSVIGQVSNQPQHF
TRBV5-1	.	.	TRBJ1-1	TGCGCCAGCAGCTTGGAGAACAACATGAACACTGAAGCTTTCTTT	CASSLENNMNTEAFF
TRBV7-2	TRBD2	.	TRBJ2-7	TGTGCCAGCAGCTTGACTAGCGGGGCCCCTAACTACGAGCAGTACTTC	CASSLTSGAPNYEQYF
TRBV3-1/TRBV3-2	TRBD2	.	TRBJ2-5	TGTGCCAGCAGCCCCAGGCCTAGCGGGGGGGCGGAGACCCAGTACTTC	CASSPRPSGGAETQYF
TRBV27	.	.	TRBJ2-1	TGTGCCAGCAGCCCGAATGTTTTGAGGTATGAGCAGTTCTTC	CASSPNVLRYEQFF
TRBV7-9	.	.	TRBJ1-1	TGTGCCAGCAGCTCCGTTGATCTGACAGGAAACACTGAAGCTTTCTTT	CASSSVDLTGNTEAFF
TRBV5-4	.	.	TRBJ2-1	TGTGCCAGCAGCTTGGCCAGAGGCGATGAGCAGTTCTTC	CASSLARGDEQFF
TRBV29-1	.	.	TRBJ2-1	TGCAGCGTTGAGGAACAGGGTGACCATTTGGCGTATTGGACCTCCTACAATGAGCAGTTCTTC	CSVEEQGDHLAYWTSYNEQFF
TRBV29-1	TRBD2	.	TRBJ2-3	TGCAGCGTTGTGAGTAGCGGGAGGGGGACAGATACGCAGTATTTT	CSVVSSGRGTDTQYF
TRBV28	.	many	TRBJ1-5	TGTGCCAGCAGTGCCACAGGGTTAGGCAATCAGCCCCAGCATTTT	CASSATGLGNQPQHF
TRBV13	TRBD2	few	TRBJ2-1	TGTGCCAGCAGCTTGGTCCCCCTAGCGGGAGGGCCGGGGAATGAGCAGTTCTTC	CASSLVPLAGGPGNEQFF
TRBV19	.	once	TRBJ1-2	TGTGCCAGTAGTTCGGGGGTTAACTATGGCTACACCTTC	CASSSGVNYGYTF
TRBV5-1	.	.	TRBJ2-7	TGCGCCAGCAGCTTGGCCACAGGGAAAAAGTACGAGCAGTACTTC	CASSLATGKKYEQYF
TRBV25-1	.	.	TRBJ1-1	TGTGCCAGCAGTGAAACACTGAACACTGAAGCTTTCTTT	CASSETLNTEAFF
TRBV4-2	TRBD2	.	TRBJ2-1	TGTGCCAGCAGCCAGTACCCCGGGACTAGCGGTAATGAGCAGTTCTTC	CASSQYPGTSGNEQFF